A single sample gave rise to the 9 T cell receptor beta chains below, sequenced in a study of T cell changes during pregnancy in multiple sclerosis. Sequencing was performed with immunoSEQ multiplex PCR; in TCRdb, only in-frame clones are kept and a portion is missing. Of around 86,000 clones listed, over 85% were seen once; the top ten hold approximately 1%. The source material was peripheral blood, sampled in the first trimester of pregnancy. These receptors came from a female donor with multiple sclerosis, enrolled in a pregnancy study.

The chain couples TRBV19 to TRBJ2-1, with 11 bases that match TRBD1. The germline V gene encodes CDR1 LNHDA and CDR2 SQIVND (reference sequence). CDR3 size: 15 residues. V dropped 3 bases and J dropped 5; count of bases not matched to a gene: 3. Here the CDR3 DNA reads TGTGCCAGTAGTATTTGGGGACAGGGGGACAATGAGCAGTTCTTC. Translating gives CASSIWGQGDNEQFF.

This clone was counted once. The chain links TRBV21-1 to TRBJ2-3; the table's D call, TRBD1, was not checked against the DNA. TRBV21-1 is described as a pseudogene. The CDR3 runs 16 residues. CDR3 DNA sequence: TGTGCCAGCAGCCCTAGGGAGCCAGGGGGCACAGATACGCAGTATTTT. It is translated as CASSPREPGGTDTQYF.

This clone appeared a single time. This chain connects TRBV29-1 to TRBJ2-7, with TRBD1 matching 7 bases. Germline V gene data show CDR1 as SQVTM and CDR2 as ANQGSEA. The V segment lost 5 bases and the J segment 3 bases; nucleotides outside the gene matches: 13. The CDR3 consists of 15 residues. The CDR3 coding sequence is TGCAGCGTTCTACCCCAAAGACAGGGCCGCTACGAGCAGTACTTC. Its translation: CSVLPQRQGRYEQYF.

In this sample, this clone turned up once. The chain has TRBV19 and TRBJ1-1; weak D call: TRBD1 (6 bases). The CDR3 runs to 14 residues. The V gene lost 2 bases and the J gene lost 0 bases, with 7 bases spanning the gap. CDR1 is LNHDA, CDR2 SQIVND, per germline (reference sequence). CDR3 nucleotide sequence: TGTGCCAGTAGTATACAGGGGATGAACACTGAAGCTTTCTTT. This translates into CASSIQGMNTEAFF.

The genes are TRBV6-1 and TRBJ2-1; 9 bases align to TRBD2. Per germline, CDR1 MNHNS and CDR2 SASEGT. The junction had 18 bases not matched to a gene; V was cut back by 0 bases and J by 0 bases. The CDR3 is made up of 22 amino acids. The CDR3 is CASSEAPVQRGAFQSSYNEQFF. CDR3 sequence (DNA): TGTGCCAGCAGTGAAGCCCCCGTGCAGCGGGGGGCTTTCCAGAGCTCCTACAATGAGCAGTTCTTC.

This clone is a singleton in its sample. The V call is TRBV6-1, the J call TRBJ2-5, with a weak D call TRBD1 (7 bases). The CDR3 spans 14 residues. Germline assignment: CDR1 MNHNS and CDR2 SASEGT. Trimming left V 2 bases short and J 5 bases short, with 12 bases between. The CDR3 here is CASSERQGGETQYF. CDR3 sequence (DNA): TGTGCCAGCAGTGAACGACAGGGAGGCGAGACCCAGTACTTC.

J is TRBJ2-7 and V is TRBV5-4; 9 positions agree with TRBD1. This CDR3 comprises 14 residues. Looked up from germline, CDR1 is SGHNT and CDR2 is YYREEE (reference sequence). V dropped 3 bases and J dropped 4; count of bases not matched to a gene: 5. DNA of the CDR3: TGTGCCAGCAGCTCGACAGGGGGTGGGTACGAGCAGTACTTC. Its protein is CASSSTGGGYEQYF.

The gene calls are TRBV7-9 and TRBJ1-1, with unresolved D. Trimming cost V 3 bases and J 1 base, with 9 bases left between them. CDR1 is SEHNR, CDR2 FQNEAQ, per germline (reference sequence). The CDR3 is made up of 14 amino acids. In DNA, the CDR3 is TGTGCCAGCAGCTTCCCGAGGCAGAACACTGAAGCTTTCTTT. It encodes CASSFPRQNTEAFF.

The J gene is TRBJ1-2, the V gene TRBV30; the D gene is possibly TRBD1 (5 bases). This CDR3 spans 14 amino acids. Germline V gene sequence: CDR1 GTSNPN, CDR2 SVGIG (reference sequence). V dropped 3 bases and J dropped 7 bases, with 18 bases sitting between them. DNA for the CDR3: TGTGCCTGGAGCGTTGGGGCGGTGGTGAGTGGCTACACCTTC. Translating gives CAWSVGAVVSGYTF.